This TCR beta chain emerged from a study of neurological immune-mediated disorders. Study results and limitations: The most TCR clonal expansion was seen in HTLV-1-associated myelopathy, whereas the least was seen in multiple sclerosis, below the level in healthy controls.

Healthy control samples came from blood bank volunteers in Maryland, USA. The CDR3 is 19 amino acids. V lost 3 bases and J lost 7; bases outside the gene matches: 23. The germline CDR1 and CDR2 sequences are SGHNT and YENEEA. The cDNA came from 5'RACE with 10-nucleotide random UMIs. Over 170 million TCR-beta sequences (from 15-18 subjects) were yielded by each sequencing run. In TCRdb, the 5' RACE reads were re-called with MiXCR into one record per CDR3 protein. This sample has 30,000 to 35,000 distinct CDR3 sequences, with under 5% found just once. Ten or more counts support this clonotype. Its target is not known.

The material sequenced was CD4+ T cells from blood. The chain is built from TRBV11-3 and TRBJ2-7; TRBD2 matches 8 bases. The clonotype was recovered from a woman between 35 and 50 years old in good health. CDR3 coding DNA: TGTGCCAGCAGCTTCTCTTATATTCCGGTAGGAGCGGGGGTCCGTGAGCAGTACTTC. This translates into CASSFSYIPVGAGVREQYF.